The T cell receptor (beta chain) under discussion was sequenced for a study of shared clonotypes between healthy human individuals. Study-wide points: In the sorted subsets, rarefaction showed sequencing was incomplete despite large depth.

Of note for this clone: Antigen specificity is unknown.

Germline CDR1 is SEHNR and CDR2 is FQNEAQ (reference sequence). CDR3 length: 15 amino acids. Between the trimmed V and J ends, which lost 4 bases and 4 bases, there was a span of 16 bases. Approximately 210 ng DNA, about 30,000 T cell genomes, went into each sorted-subset replicate PCR. Sequencing was performed with immunoSEQ multiplex PCR; in TCRdb, only in-frame clones are kept and a portion is missing. Of around 320,000 clones in the sample, roughly 84% are singletons; the top ten hold about a sixth. This receptor was identified in a man in his late teens or twenties in good health. This chain joins TRBV7-9 and TRBJ1-1; D is ambiguous. Sequenced material: memory CD8+ T cells sorted from blood. Noted subset: CD45RO+ cells pooled with CCR7-negative TemRA cells. This CDR3 is CASSSIPRATTEAFF. The CDR3 bases are TGTGCCAGCAGCTCCATACCCCGGGCGACCACTGAAGCTTTCTTT.